The source of this TCR beta chain is a study of blood T cell repertoires in COVID-19. Study-level information: The United States, Italy and Spain provided the acute and convalescent COVID-19 samples. Nucleic acid was either cDNA or gDNA, and it came from T cells, B-cell-depleted T cells, or PBMCs.

This table comes from immunoSEQ multiplex PCR, and its TCRdb copy is limited to in-frame clones, with some not included. The table includes fewer than 200,000 clones, roughly 84% detected once. Sample: peripheral blood. This clonotype originated in a human donor in a cohort sampled during active COVID-19.

CDR3 sequence: CASTGAREQYF. CDR3 nucleotide sequence: TGTGCCAGTACAGGGGCGCGGGAGCAGTACTTC. This chain connects TRBV2 to TRBJ2-7; 7 bases line up with TRBD1. Unmatched junction bases numbered 6, after V lost 9 bases and J lost 7 bases. This CDR3 region has 11 residues. In germline, CDR1 is SNHLY, CDR2 FYNNEI. The entire variable domain, with the rest obtained from reference TRBV2 and TRBJ2-7, is as follows: EPEVTQTPSHQVTQMGQEVILRCVPISNHLYFYWYRQILGQKVEFLVSFYNNEISEKSEIFDDQFSVERPDGSNFTLKIRSTKLEDSAMYFCASTGAREQYFGPGTRLTVT.